The 30 T cell receptor beta chains reported below all come from one sample, sequenced in a study of PD-L1 blockade in urothelial cancer. The table came from immunoSEQ multiplex PCR; TCRdb's copy has only in-frame clones and leaves some out. This sample has about 74,000 clones, with 90% found just once. Time point meaning: pretreatment peripheral blood. Specimen: PBMCs, collected around atezolizumab (anti-PD-L1) treatment. The receptors were gathered from a man in his 70s with urothelial cancer.

This sequence joins TRBV27 and TRBJ2-7; D call uncertain. The CDR3 sequence is 14 residues long. V lost 2 bases and J 4 bases, leaving 12 bases between the germline ends. Germline-derived CDR1 and CDR2 are MNHEY and SMNVEV (reference sequence). In DNA, the CDR3 is TGTGCCAGCAGTTTAGGCAGGAACGCATACGAGCAGTACTTC. It specifies CASSLGRNAYEQYF.

The table lists this clone with a count of one. J is TRBJ1-5 and V is TRBV30, with 8 bases aligning to TRBD1. Germline CDR1 is GTSNPN and CDR2 is SVGIG (reference sequence). The length of the CDR3 is 15 residues. J lost 7 bases, V lost 1 base, and 9 bases had no gene match. For the CDR3, the DNA is TGTGCCTGGAGTGGGGGGACAGGCGTAAAACAGCCCCAGCATTTT. Protein sequence: CAWSGGTGVKQPQHF.

The chain's CDR3 is CASKEGLIAGELFF. The CDR3 DNA sequence: TGTGCCAGCAAGGAGGGTTTGATTGCCGGGGAGCTGTTTTTT. The chain joins TRBV6-6 to TRBJ2-2; TRBD2 is a possible D gene (6 bases). Germline loops: CDR1 MNHNY, CDR2 SVGAGI (reference sequence). CDR3 size: 14 residues. V was trimmed by 7 bases and J by 6 bases, leaving 15 bases between them.

This clone appeared a few times. This sequence joins TRBV19 and TRBJ2-7; D is perhaps TRBD1 (5 bases). Between the trimmed V and J ends, which lost 5 bases and 1 base, there was a span of 9 bases. Germline values: CDR1 LNHDA, CDR2 SQIVND (reference sequence). There are 13 residues in the CDR3. CDR3 sequence reads: CASSFAGSYEQYF. The CDR3 DNA follows: TGTGCCAGTAGTTTCGCAGGGTCCTACGAGCAGTACTTC.

The chain uses TRBV4-2 and TRBJ2-4, with 8 bases identical to TRBD1. This CDR3 has 21 residues. V lost 0 bases, J lost 1 base, and 17 bases stayed unmatched. Per germline, CDR1 LGHNA and CDR2 YNFKEQ. CDR3 in amino acids: CASSQDPHSADRATAKNIQYF. CDR3 sequence (DNA): TGTGCCAGCAGCCAAGATCCCCATTCAGCGGACAGGGCTACGGCCAAAAACATTCAGTACTTC.

In the case of this clone: The junction differs from germline at one of its ends, possibly a read error. The rearrangement uses TRBV6-6 and TRBJ2-3; 9 nucleotides align to TRBD1. In germline, CDR1 is MNHNY, CDR2 SVGAGI (reference sequence). The CDR3 loop spans 16 amino acids. CDR3 amino acids: CASSDSGTGNTDTQYF. DNA for the CDR3: TGTGCCAGCAGTGACTCCGGGACAGGGAACACAGATACGCAGTATTTT.

In its sample, this clone was seen once. This chain connects TRBV28 to TRBJ2-1; 9 bases match TRBD1. There are 15 residues in the CDR3. The J segment lost 9 bases and the V segment lost 5 bases, leaving 11 bases of the junction unmatched. CDR1 and CDR2 (germline): MDHEN, SYDVKM. This chain's CDR3 is CASSPTRQGGSEQFF. DNA of the CDR3: TGTGCCAGCAGTCCGACAAGACAGGGGGGTAGTGAGCAGTTCTTC.

The V gene is TRBV2, the J gene TRBJ1-2; 9 positions agree with TRBD1. V trimming: 3 bases; J trimming: 14 bases; junction bases outside the gene matches: 4. Germline values: CDR1 SNHLY, CDR2 FYNNEI. The CDR3 sequence is 11 residues long. CDR3 region: CASSDRDRDTF. In nucleotides, the CDR3 is TGTGCCAGCAGTGACCGGGACAGGGATACCTTC.

The rearrangement joins TRBV5-6 to TRBJ2-1, with D possibly being TRBD2 (5 bases). The CDR3 loop spans 11 amino acids. CDR1 and CDR2 from the germline V gene are SGHDT and YYEEEE. V gave up 3 bases and J gave up 13 bases, with 11 bases separating them. The CDR3 loop is CASSSSEGQFF. CDR3 nucleotides: TGTGCCAGCAGCTCCTCTGAGGGACAGTTCTTC.

The rearrangement uses TRBV28 and TRBJ2-7, with D perhaps matching TRBD1 (5 bases). Germline loops: CDR1 MDHEN, CDR2 SYDVKM. This CDR3 region has 12 residues. The ends were cut back, 1 base at V and 6 bases at J, with 7 bases in the middle. The chain's CDR3 is CASSLSGFEQYF. The DNA for the CDR3 is TGTGCCAGCAGTTTATCAGGGTTCGAGCAGTACTTC.

The chain employs TRBV28 and TRBJ2-5; 11 bases are a match to TRBD2. Germline-derived CDR1 and CDR2 are MDHEN and SYDVKM. This CDR3 contains 15 residues. V shed 3 bases, J shed 4 bases, and the junction held 4 bases outside the gene matches. The DNA of the CDR3 is TGTGCCAGCAGTTTTAGCGGGAGGGGAGGAGAGACCCAGTACTTC. It codes for CASSFSGRGGETQYF.

This chain connects TRBV5-4 to TRBJ2-1; D gene unclear. This CDR3 region has 12 residues. Trimming left V 4 bases short and J 0 bases short, with 2 bases between. In germline, CDR1 is SGHNT, CDR2 YYREEE (reference sequence). CDR3 bases: TGTGCCAGCAGCCTCTCCTACAATGAGCAGTTCTTC. Amino acids: CASSLSYNEQFF.

J is TRBJ2-7 and V is TRBV28; D perhaps matches TRBD2 (5 bases). The V end was cut by 3 bases, the J end by 5 bases, with 11 bases between. Germline CDR1 MDHEN, CDR2 SYDVKM. The CDR3 consists of 13 residues. CDR3 nucleotide sequence: TGTGCCAGCAGTTTGCCTACTAGTAACGAGCAGTACTTC. It translates to CASSLPTSNEQYF.

The chain combines TRBV28 with TRBJ1-1, with no clear D. The germline gives CDR1 MDHEN, CDR2 SYDVKM. V was shortened by 5 bases and J by 1 base, with 8 bases between the two germline ends. The CDR3 extends over 13 amino acids. CDR3 in DNA: TGTGCCAGCAGTCCGCCGGGGAACACTGAAGCTTTCTTT. Encoded protein: CASSPPGNTEAFF.

The chain employs TRBV27 and TRBJ2-7; TRBD2 matches 13 bases. Trimming took 5 bases from V and 0 from J; bases not matched to a gene: 7. The germline V gene has CDR1 MNHEY and CDR2 SMNVEV (reference sequence). The CDR3 is 17 residues long. CDR3 residues: CASSRGLAGSYSYEQYF. The CDR3 DNA reads as TGTGCCAGCAGTAGGGGACTAGCGGGATCCTACTCCTACGAGCAGTACTTC.

The V gene is TRBV28, the J gene TRBJ2-7; 10 nucleotides align to TRBD2. This CDR3 contains 15 residues. Germline CDR1 MDHEN, CDR2 SYDVKM. V gave up 6 bases and J gave up 7 bases; unmatched junction bases: 12. CDR3 region: CASSPGLAGAGEQYF. As DNA, the CDR3 is TGTGCCAGCAGCCCCGGGCTAGCGGGAGCGGGGGAGCAGTACTTC.

The chain couples TRBV13 to TRBJ2-7, with 8 bases matching TRBD2. Trimming removed 5 bases from V and 0 bases from J; junction bases left unmatched: 6. From germline, CDR1 is PRHDT and CDR2 FYEKMQ (reference sequence). This CDR3 is built from 15 residues. The DNA for the CDR3 is TGTGCCAGCAGCAGCAGCGGGAGAGCCTCCTACGAGCAGTACTTC. Translation: CASSSSGRASYEQYF.

The table lists this clone with a count of one. This chain links TRBV29-1 with TRBJ2-1; 9 bases agree with TRBD1. Trimming cost V 6 bases and J 0 bases; bases outside gene matches: 6. In germline, CDR1 is SQVTM, CDR2 ANQGSEA. The CDR3 covers 15 residues. The CDR3 loop is CSVGTGPSSYNEQFF. DNA of the CDR3: TGCAGCGTCGGGACAGGGCCGAGCTCCTACAATGAGCAGTTCTTC.

This clone was observed a few times. This chain uses TRBV9 with TRBJ2-7, with 8 bases lining up with TRBD2. This CDR3 is 15 amino acids long. Trimming took 7 bases from V and 0 from J; bases not matched to a gene: 9. Germline-derived CDR1 and CDR2 are SGDLS and YYNGEE. The CDR3 bases are TGTGCCAGCCTCCCCGGAGGGACTAGCTCCTACGAGCAGTACTTC. The encoded protein is CASLPGGTSSYEQYF. Combining the CDR3 with reference TRBV9 and TRBJ2-7 gives the whole variable domain DSGVTQTPKHLITATGQRVTLRCSPRSGDLSVYWYQQSLDQGLQFLIQYYNGEERAKGNILERFSAQQFPDLHSELNLSSLELGDSALYFCASLPGGTSSYEQYFGPGTRLTVT.

V is TRBV5-4 and J is TRBJ2-1, with 10 bases that match TRBD2. CDR1 is SGHNT, CDR2 YYREEE, per germline (reference sequence). J was trimmed by 6 bases and V by 0 bases; bases with no gene match: 6. The CDR3 covers 16 residues. The CDR3 sequence: CASSLVSSGSFNEQFF. The CDR3 DNA reads TGTGCCAGCAGCTTGGTGTCTAGCGGGAGCTTCAATGAGCAGTTCTTC.

V and J are TRBV5-1 and TRBJ2-2; D remains unclear. The CDR3 runs 13 residues. V was cut by 5 bases and J by 4 bases, with 9 bases left in between. The germline CDR1 and CDR2 sequences are SGHRS and YFSETQ. CDR3 in amino acids: CASSFGPTGELFF. The CDR3 DNA follows: TGCGCCAGCAGTTTTGGCCCCACCGGGGAGCTGTTTTTT.

The chain links TRBV18 to TRBJ2-7, with 8 bases that match TRBD1. The ends lost 3 bases at V and 3 bases at J; junction bases unmatched: 7. CDR3 length: 15 amino acids. Germline V CDR1 and CDR2: KGHSH, LQKENI. The CDR3 coding sequence is TGTGCCAGCTCACCCTCCCCGGACAGGGTCTACGAGCAGTACTTC. Encoded protein: CASSPSPDRVYEQYF.

About this clone itself: Other DNA sequences in the same sample also yield this CDR3. The CDR3 sequence: CASSLGLQETQYF. The DNA for the CDR3 is TGCGCCAGCAGCTTGGGTCTCCAAGAGACCCAGTACTTC. The chain employs TRBV5-1 and TRBJ2-5; no clear D gene. Trimming cost V 0 bases and J 1 base, with 4 bases left between them. The CDR3 covers 13 residues. Germline V gives CDR1 SGHRS, CDR2 YFSETQ.

The gene calls are TRBV14 and TRBJ2-1; 12 bases agree with TRBD2. Germline values: CDR1 SGHDN, CDR2 FVKESK. This CDR3 contains 17 residues. The trim removed 0 bases at V and 8 bases at J, leaving 8 bases unmatched. The CDR3 protein is CASSQDISSGRADEQFF. DNA of the CDR3: TGTGCCAGCAGCCAAGATATATCTAGCGGGAGGGCCGATGAGCAGTTCTTC.

The chain joins TRBV5-4 to TRBJ1-2; D gene uncertain. CDR1 and CDR2 from the germline V gene are SGHNT and YYREEE (reference sequence). The length of the CDR3 is 14 residues. V shed 2 bases and J shed 4 bases, with 12 bases lying between them. This CDR3 is CASSLEAAPYGYTF. The CDR3 DNA reads TGTGCCAGCAGCTTAGAGGCGGCACCCTATGGCTACACCTTC.

The chain combines TRBV19 with TRBJ2-5, with D maybe TRBD2 (7 bases). Germline CDR1 is LNHDA and CDR2 is SQIVND (reference sequence). This CDR3 contains 14 residues. V lost 10 bases and J lost 5, with 20 bases in between. CDR3 loop: CATGGLAAGETQYF. Written as DNA, the CDR3 is TGTGCCACCGGGGGGCTAGCGGCCGGGGAGACCCAGTACTTC.

The V call is TRBV18, the J call TRBJ2-3; D possibly corresponds to TRBD1 (7 bases). This CDR3 has 15 residues. Between the trimmed V and J ends, which lost 4 bases and 3 bases, there was a span of 14 bases. The germline V gene has CDR1 KGHSH and CDR2 LQKENI. CDR3 nucleotide sequence: TGTGCCAGCTCACACACCAGGGGGGTGACAGATACGCAGTATTTT. Residues: CASSHTRGVTDTQYF.

The V call is TRBV12-5, the J call TRBJ2-6; possibly TRBD2 for D (5 bases). The CDR3 spans 17 residues. The V and J ends lost 5 bases and 0 bases respectively, with 14 bases between them. Looked up from germline, CDR1 is LGHNT and CDR2 is FRNRAP. CDR3 sequence reads: CASGPDFPYSGANVLTF. CDR3 in DNA: TGTGCTAGTGGTCCGGACTTTCCGTACTCTGGGGCCAACGTCCTGACTTTC.

J is TRBJ1-5 and V is TRBV2; 8 bases agree with TRBD1. Unmatched junction bases numbered 14, after V lost 6 bases and J lost 1 base. From germline, CDR1 is SNHLY and CDR2 FYNNEI. This CDR3 is 18 amino acids long. This CDR3 reads CASRQDRVWRKSNQPQHF. CDR3 nucleotides: TGTGCCAGCAGACAGGACAGGGTGTGGAGGAAGAGCAATCAGCCCCAGCATTTT.

The V call is TRBV11-2, the J call TRBJ2-7; 13 bases line up with TRBD2. V gave up 0 bases and J gave up 9 bases; unmatched junction bases: 5. Germline V gene lookup returns CDR1 SGHAT and CDR2 FQNNGV. This CDR3 spans 15 amino acids. CDR3 in amino acids: CASSLDRLAGGGQYF. The CDR3 nucleotides are TGTGCCAGCAGCTTAGACCGACTAGCGGGAGGCGGGCAGTACTTC.